Listed below are T cell receptor beta chains from one sample, sequenced in a study of cytomegalovirus exposure and HLA in healthy donors. Method: immunoSEQ multiplex PCR; TCRdb's copy keeps in-frame clones and lacks some. The sample contains 150,000 to 200,000 clones, 75% to 80% of which appear only once. The specimen was PBMCs. These receptors were collected from a man aged 35 to 55 in good health and CMV-seropositive. CDR3s include the opening cysteine and the closing phenylalanine or tryptophan. Fields, in order: V gene, clone size, D gene, J gene, CDR3 protein, CDR3 DNA. The D gene is left open where the match is weak. Clone sizes are given selectively: once, few, many, or a class where the clone is expanded.

TRBV18	.	.	TRBJ2-7	CASSDYGDEQYF	TGTGCCAGCTCGGACTATGGTGACGAGCAGTACTTC
TRBV4-1	.	.	TRBJ1-5	CASSQDSQGKQPQHF	TGCGCCAGCAGCCAAGATTCGCAGGGGAAACAGCCCCAGCATTTT
TRBV18	.	TRBD1	TRBJ2-3	CASSPFGTGNTDTQYF	TGTGCCAGCTCACCATTCGGGACAGGGAACACAGATACGCAGTATTTT
TRBV7-2	.	.	TRBJ2-1	CASSPDSGRGKQFF	TGTGCCAGCAGCCCCGATAGCGGACGGGGGAAACAGTTCTTC
TRBV4-2	.	.	TRBJ1-1	CASSPTGANTEAFF	TGTGCCAGCAGCCCCACGGGAGCGAACACTGAAGCTTTCTTT
TRBV9	.	TRBD2	TRBJ2-5	CASSVGGGETQYF	TGTGCCAGCAGCGTAGGGGGGGGAGAGACCCAGTACTTC
TRBV9	.	TRBD2	TRBJ2-1	CASSGGLAGAGNEQFF	TGTGCCAGCAGCGGGGGACTAGCGGGAGCTGGCAATGAGCAGTTCTTC
TRBV29-1	few	TRBD1	TRBJ2-5	CSASLRQGRFGETQYF	TGCAGCGCTTCGTTAAGACAGGGGAGGTTTGGAGAGACCCAGTACTTC
TRBV7-3	.	TRBD2	TRBJ2-3	CASSFFGTSPTSTDTQYF	TGTGCCAGCAGCTTTTTCGGGACTAGTCCCACTAGCACAGATACGCAGTATTTT
TRBV5-4	.	TRBD1	TRBJ2-7	CASSLEGRGLSEQYF	TGTGCCAGCAGCTTGGAAGGCAGGGGGCTCAGCGAGCAGTACTTC
TRBV29-1	.	TRBD1	TRBJ2-7	CSAVPPGQAGEYF	TGCAGCGCCGTACCGCCGGGACAGGCAGGGGAGTACTTC
TRBV29-1	.	TRBD1	TRBJ2-7	CSVFSPDRENEQYF	TGCAGCGTTTTTTCCCCCGACAGGGAGAACGAGCAGTACTTC
TRBV29-1	.	.	TRBJ2-7	CSVVDRTSYEQYF	TGCAGCGTTGTTGACAGAACTTCGTACGAGCAGTACTTC
TRBV30	few	TRBD1	TRBJ2-1	CAGKGQGSNEQFF	TGTGCCGGGAAGGGACAGGGGTCGAATGAGCAGTTCTTC
TRBV23-1	.	TRBD1	TRBJ1-3	CARTGAGNTIYF	TGCGCCAGGACAGGGGCTGGAAACACCATATATTTT
TRBV6-5	.	.	TRBJ1-3	CASSSEAPYSGNTIYF	TGTGCCAGCAGTTCAGAGGCGCCCTACTCTGGAAACACCATATATTTT